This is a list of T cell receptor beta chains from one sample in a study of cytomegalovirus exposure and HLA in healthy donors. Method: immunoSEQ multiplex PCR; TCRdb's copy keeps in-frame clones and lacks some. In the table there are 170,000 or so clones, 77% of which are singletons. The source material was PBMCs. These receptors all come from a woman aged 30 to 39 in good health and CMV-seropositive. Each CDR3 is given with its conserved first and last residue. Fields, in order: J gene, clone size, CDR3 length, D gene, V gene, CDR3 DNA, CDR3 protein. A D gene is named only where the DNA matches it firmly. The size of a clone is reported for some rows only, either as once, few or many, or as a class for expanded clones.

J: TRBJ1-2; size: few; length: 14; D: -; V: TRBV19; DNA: TGTGCCAGTAGTATGAACAGGGTTACCTATGGCTACACCTTC; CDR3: CASSMNRVTYGYTF
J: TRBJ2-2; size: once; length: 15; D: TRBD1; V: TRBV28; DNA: TGTGCCAGCAGCAGTAGGGACAGGGTGGCCGGGGAGCTGTTTTTT; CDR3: CASSSRDRVAGELFF
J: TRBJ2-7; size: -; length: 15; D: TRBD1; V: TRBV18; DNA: TGTGCCAGCTCACCCCGACAGGGGTTTTCCTACGAGCAGTACTTC; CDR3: CASSPRQGFSYEQYF
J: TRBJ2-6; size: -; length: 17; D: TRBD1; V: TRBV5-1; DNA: TGCGCCAGCAGCTCTTCAGGGGGCGGATCTGGGGCCAACGTCCTGACTTTC; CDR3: CASSSSGGGSGANVLTF
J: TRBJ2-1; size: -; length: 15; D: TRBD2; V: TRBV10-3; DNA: TGTGCCATCAGTGAGTCGGTAGCGGGAGGGGATGAGCAGTTCTTC; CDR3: CAISESVAGGDEQFF
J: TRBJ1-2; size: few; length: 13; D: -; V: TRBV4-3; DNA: TGCGCCAGCAGCCTTAGATCCTCCGGGGGCTACACCTTC; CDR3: CASSLRSSGGYTF
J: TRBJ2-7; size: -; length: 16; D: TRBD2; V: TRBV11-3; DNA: TGTGCCAGCAGCTTTTCTACGGGAGGGCCTTTATACGAGCAGTACTTC; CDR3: CASSFSTGGPLYEQYF
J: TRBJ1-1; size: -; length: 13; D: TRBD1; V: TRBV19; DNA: TGTGCCAGTAGTATGACACAGGGGGCTGAAGCTTTCTTT; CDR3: CASSMTQGAEAFF
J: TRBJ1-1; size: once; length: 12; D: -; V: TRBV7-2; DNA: TGTGCCAGCAGCCACGGGGGGACTGAAGCTTTCTTT; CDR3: CASSHGGTEAFF
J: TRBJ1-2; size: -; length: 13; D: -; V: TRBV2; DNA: TGTGCCAGTAGACAAGGGGCGGCCTATGGCTACACCTTC; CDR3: CASRQGAAYGYTF
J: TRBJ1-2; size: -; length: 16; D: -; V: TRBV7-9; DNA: TGTGCCAGCAGCTTAGAGACAGTGCTTGTTAACTATGGCTACACCTTC; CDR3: CASSLETVLVNYGYTF
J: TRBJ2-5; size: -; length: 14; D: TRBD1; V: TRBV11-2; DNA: TGTGCCAGCAGCTGGACCAGGGGGCAAGAGACCCAGTACTTC; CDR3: CASSWTRGQETQYF
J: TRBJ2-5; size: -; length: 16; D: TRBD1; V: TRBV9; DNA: TGTGCCAGCAGCGCCGGTACGGGACAGCCTAAAGAGACCCAGTACTTC; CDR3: CASSAGTGQPKETQYF
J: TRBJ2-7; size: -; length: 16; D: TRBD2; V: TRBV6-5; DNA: TGTGCCAGCAGTTACTCGACCCTAGCGGGCTCCTACGAGCAGTACTTC; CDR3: CASSYSTLAGSYEQYF
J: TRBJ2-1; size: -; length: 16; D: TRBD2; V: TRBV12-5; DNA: TGTGCTAGTGGCGCCGGGACTAGCGGTCTACCCAATGAGCAGTTCTTC; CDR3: CASGAGTSGLPNEQFF
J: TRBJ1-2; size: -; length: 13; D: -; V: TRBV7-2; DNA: TGTGCCAGCAGCCAGGTGGACAGCTATGGCTACACCTTC; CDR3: CASSQVDSYGYTF
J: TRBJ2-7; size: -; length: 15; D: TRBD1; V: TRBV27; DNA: TGTGCCAGCAGTCTTACCCAGGGGGCCCCCTACGAGCAGTACTTC; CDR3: CASSLTQGAPYEQYF
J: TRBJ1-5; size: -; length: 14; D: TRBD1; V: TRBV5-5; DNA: TGTGCCAGCAGCCCTGGTACAGGGGGTTGGCCCCAGCATTTT; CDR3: CASSPGTGGWPQHF
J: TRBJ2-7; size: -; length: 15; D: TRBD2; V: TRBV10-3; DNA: TGTGCCATCAGTCCTCCCAGCGGGAGCGCCTACGAGCAGTACTTC; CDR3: CAISPPSGSAYEQYF
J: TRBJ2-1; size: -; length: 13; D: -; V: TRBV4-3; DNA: TGCGCCAGCAGTATGGACTTTTACAATGAGCAGTTCTTC; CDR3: CASSMDFYNEQFF
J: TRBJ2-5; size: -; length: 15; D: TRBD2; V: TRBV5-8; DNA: TGTGCCAGCAGCTTGGGGCTAGCGGGACTGGAGACCCAGTACTTC; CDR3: CASSLGLAGLETQYF
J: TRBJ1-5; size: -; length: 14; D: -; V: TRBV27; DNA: TGTGCCAGCAGTTTAATCAATAGCAATCAGCCCCAGCATTTT; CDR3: CASSLINSNQPQHF